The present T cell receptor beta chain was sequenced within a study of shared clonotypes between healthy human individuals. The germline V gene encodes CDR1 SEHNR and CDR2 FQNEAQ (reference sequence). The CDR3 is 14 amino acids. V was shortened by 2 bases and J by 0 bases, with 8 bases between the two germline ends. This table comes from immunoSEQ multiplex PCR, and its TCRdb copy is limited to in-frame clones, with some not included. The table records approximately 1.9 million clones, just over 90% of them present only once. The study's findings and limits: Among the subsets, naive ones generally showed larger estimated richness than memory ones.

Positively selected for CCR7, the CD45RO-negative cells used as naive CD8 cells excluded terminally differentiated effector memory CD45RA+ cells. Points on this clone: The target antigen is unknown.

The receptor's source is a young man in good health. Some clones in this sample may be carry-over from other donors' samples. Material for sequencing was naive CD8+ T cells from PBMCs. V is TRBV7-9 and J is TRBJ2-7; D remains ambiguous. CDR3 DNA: TGTGCCAGCAGCTTAAGTATTAGCTCCTACGAGCAGTACTTC. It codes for CASSLSISSYEQYF.